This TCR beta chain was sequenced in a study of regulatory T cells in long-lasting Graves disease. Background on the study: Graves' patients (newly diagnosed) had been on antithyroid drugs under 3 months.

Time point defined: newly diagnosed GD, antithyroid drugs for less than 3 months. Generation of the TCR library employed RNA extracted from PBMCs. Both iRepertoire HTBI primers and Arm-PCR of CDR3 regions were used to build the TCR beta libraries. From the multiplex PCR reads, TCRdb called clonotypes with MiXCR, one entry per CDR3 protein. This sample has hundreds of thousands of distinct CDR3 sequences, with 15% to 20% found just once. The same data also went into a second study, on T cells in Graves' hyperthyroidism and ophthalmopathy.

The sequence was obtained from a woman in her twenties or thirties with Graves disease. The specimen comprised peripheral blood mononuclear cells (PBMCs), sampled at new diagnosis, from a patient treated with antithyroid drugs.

The CDR3 region has the DNA TGTGCCAGCAGTACAGACAGGGGCGTATCGATTGGCTACACCTTC. It is translated as CASSTDRGVSIGYTF. This chain joins TRBV28 and TRBJ1-2; TRBD1 matches 8 bases. V gave up 5 bases and J gave up 7 bases; unmatched junction bases: 12. This CDR3 is built from 15 residues. Germline CDR1 and CDR2: MDHEN and SYDVKM.